What follows is one T cell receptor (beta chain) and its context. Its specificity is not known. For the second PCR, which ran for about 6 to 11 cycles, a sample-barcoded 5' primer and a J-beta primer mix were used. TCRdb processed the 5' RACE reads anew with MiXCR; each CDR3 protein has one entry. The repertoire holds some 760,000 distinct CDR3 sequences, with 25% as singletons. These data are taken from a study of blood T cells in healthy people across ages. General study findings and limits: Across the age range, TCR beta diversity per million T cells fell in a roughly linear way. Versus aged donors, long-lived donors had higher diversity and more naive CD4+ cells. Any conclusive comparison of naive versus antigen-experienced cells was prevented by using unsorted PBMCs.

The CDR3 consists of 14 residues. CDR1 is SGDLS and CDR2 is YYNGEE in the germline V gene. These same records also appear under a second study, on T cells of mothers and their children.

The TCR was taken from a boy younger than 18 in good health. The gene calls are TRBV9 and TRBJ2-5; TRBD2 aligns across 9 bases. The last part of the DNA fits TRBJ2-7 better; the J call may be wrong. The specimen was blood. As DNA, the CDR3 is TGTGCCAGCAGCGTTGGGACTAGCCCCTACGAGCAGTACTTC. It specifies CASSVGTSPYEQYF.